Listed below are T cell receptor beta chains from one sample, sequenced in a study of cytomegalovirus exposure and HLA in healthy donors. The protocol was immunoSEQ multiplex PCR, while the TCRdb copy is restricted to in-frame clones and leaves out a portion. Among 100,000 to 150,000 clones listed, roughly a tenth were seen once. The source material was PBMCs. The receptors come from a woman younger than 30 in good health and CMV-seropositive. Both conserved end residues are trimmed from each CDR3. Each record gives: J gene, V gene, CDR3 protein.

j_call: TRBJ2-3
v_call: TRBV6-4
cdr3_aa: ASSDGGSGADTQY

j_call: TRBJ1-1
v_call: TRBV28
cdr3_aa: ASREVGDHTEAF

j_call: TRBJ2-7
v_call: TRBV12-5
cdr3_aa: ASGLGQGAFYEQY

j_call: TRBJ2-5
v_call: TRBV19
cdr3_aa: ASSISGGDVEKTQY

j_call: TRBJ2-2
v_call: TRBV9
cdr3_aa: ASSVGGTGELF

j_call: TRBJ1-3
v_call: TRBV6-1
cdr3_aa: ASSPGVSSGNTIY

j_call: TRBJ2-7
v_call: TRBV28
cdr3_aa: ASSLSEPWQY

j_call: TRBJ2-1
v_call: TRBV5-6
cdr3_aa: ASSRLLAGEKF

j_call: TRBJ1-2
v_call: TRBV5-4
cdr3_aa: ASRYLTGERYGYT

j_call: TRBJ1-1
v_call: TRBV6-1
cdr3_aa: ATWGGYTEAF

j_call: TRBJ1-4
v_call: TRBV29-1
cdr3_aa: SVGREGNEKLF

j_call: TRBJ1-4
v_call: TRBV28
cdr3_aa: ASIRTPRFTNEKLF

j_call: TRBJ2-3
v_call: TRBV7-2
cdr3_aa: ASSLTSGSHGDTQY

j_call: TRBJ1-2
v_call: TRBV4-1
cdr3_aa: ASSQETGIRGYGYT

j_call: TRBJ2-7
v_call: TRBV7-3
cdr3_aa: ASSPSLAGGEQY

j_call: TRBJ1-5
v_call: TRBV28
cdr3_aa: ASSPLGGPGQPQH

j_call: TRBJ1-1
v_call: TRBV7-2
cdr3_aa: ASSGNRWGFAF